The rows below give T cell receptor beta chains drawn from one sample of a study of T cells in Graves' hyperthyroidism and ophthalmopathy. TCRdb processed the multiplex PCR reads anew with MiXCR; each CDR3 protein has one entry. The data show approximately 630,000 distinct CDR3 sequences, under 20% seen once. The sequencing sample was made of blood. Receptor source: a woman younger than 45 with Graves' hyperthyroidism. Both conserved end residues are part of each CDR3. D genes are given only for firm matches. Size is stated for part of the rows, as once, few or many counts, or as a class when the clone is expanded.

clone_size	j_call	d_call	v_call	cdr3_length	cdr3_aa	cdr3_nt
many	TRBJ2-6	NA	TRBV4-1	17	CASSQGDSNSGANVLTF	TGCGCCAGCAGCCAGGGTGACAGTAACTCTGGGGCCAACGTCCTGACTTTC
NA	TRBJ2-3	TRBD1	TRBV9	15	CASSVGTGYTDTQYF	TGTGCCAGCAGCGTAGGGACAGGGTATACAGATACGCAGTATTTT
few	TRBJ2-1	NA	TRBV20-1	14	CSASWPLNHNEQFF	TGCAGTGCTAGTTGGCCCCTGAACCACAATGAGCAGTTCTTC
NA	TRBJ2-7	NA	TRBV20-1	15	CSARDLGQFSYEQYF	TGCAGTGCTAGAGATCTTGGACAGTTCTCCTACGAGCAGTACTTC
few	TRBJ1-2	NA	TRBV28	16	CASSQSRRTVYYGYTF	TGTGCCAGCAGTCAGTCCCGCAGGACAGTATACTATGGCTACACCTTC
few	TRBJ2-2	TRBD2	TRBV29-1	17	CSVDITGLAANTGELFF	TGCAGCGTTGACATCACAGGACTAGCTGCGAACACCGGGGAGCTGTTTTTT
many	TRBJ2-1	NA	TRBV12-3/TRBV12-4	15	CASSFGQSSYNEQFF	TGTGCCAGCAGTTTCGGACAGAGCTCCTACAATGAGCAGTTCTTC
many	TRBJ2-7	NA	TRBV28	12	CASSSRPYEQYF	TGTGCCAGCAGTTCCCGCCCCTACGAGCAGTACTTC
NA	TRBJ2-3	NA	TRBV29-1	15	CSVEGHHAGTDTQYF	TGCAGCGTTGAGGGGCACCACGCGGGCACAGATACGCAGTATTTT
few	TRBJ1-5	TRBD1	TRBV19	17	CASSFPGQGAGNQPQHF	TGTGCCAGTAGTTTTCCGGGACAGGGGGCGGGCAATCAGCCCCAGCATTTT
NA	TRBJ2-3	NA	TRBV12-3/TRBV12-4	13	CASSFPFTDTQYF	TGTGCCAGCAGTTTCCCCTTCACAGATACGCAGTATTTT
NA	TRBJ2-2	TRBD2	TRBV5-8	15	CASSWTSANTGELFF	TGTGCCAGCAGCTGGACTAGCGCCAACACCGGGGAGCTGTTTTTT
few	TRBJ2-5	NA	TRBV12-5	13	CASGLGGGETQYF	TGTGCTAGTGGTTTAGGGGGTGGAGAGACCCAGTACTTC
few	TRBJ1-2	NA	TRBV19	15	CASSARQEINYGYTF	TGTGCCAGTAGCGCTCGACAGGAGATTAACTATGGCTACACCTTC
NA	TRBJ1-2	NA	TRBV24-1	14	CATSGTGGAQGYTF	TGTGCCACCAGTGGGACGGGGGGGGCTCAGGGCTACACCTTC
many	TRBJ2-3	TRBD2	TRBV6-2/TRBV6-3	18	CASSYVREEGTSTDTQYF	TGTGCCAGCAGTTACGTGCGGGAGGAGGGCACTAGCACAGATACGCAGTATTTT
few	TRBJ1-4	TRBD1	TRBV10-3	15	CAISVGDSLNEKLFF	TGTGCCATCAGTGTCGGGGACAGCCTTAATGAAAAACTGTTTTTT
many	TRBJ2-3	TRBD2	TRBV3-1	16	CASSPRTSGFPDTQYF	TGTGCCAGCAGCCCCAGGACTAGCGGGTTTCCAGATACGCAGTATTTT
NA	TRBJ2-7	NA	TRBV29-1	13	CSVGGGRVYEQYF	TGCAGCGTTGGTGGCGGCAGGGTCTACGAGCAGTACTTC
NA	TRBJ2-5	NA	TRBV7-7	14	CTSSKRQSQETQYF	TGTACTAGCAGCAAACGACAGAGCCAAGAGACCCAGTACTTC
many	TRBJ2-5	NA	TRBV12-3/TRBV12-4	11	CASSPGVTQYF	TGTGCCAGCAGTCCGGGAGTAACCCAGTACTTC
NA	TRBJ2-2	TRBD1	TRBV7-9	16	CASSFLQGAVTGELFF	TGTGCCAGCAGCTTCCTCCAGGGGGCGGTCACCGGGGAGCTGTTTTTT
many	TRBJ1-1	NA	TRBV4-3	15	CASSQDRGGNTEAFF	TGCGCCAGCAGCCAAGATCGGGGAGGTAACACTGAAGCTTTCTTT
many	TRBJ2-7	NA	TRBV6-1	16	CASSEPSGGYADEQYF	TGTGCCAGCAGCGAGCCCTCTGGCGGTTACGCCGACGAGCAGTACTTC